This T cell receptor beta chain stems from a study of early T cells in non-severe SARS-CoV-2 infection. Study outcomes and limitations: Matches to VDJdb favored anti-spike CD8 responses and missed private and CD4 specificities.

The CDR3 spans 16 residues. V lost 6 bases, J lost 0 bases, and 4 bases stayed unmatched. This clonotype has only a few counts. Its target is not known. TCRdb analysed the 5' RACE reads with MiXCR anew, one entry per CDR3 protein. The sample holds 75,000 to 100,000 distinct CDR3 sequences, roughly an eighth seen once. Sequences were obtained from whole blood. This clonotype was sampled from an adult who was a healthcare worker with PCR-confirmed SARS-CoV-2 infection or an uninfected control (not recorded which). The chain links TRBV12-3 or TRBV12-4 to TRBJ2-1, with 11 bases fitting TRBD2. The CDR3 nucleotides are TGTGCCAGCAGCGCAGGACTAGCGGGCTCCTACAATGAGCAGTTCTTC. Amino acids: CASSAGLAGSYNEQFF.